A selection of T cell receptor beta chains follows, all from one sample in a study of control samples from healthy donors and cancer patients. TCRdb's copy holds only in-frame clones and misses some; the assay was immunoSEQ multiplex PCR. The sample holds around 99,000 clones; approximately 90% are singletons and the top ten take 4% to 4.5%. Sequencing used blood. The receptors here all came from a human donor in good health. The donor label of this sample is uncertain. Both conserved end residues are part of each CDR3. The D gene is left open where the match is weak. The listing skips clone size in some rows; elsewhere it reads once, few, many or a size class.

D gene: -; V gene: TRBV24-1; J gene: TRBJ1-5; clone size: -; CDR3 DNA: TGTGCCACCAGTGATTCCCGCCTGGGGTGGGCTCATCAGCCCCAGCATTTT; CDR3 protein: CATSDSRLGWAHQPQHF
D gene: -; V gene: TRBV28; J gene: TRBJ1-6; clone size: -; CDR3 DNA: TGTGCCAGCAGAGAAACCGGACATAATAATTCACCCCTCCACTTT; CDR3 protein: CASRETGHNNSPLHF
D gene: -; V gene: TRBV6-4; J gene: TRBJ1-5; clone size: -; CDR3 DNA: TGTGCCAGCAGTGACGAAGAGGGGAATCAGCCCCAGCATTTT; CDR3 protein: CASSDEEGNQPQHF
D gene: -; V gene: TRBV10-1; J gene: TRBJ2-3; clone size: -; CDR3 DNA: TGCGCCAGCAACGGACAGAGCACAGATACGCAGTATTTT; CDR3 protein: CASNGQSTDTQYF
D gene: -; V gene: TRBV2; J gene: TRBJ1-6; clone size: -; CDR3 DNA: TGTGCCAGCAGTGAAGAGGGAGTTGGGGGCAGGGATTCACCCCTCCACTTT; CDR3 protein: CASSEEGVGGRDSPLHF
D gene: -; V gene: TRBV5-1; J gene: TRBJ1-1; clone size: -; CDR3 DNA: TGCGCCAGCAGATTACAGGGAGGTATGAACACTGAAGCTTTCTTT; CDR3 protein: CASRLQGGMNTEAFF
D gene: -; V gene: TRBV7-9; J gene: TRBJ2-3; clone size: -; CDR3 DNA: TGTGCCAGCAGCTTAAGTACAAGCACAGATACGCAGTATTTT; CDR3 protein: CASSLSTSTDTQYF
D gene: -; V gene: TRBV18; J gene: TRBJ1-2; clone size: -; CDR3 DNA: TGTGCCAGCTCACCGAGGTCTCTAACGGCGGGAACAGGGAATGGCTACACCTTC; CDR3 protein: CASSPRSLTAGTGNGYTF
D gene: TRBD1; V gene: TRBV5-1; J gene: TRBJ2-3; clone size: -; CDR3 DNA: TGCGCCACAAATCCGGGACAGGGCACAGATACGCAGTATTTT; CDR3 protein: CATNPGQGTDTQYF
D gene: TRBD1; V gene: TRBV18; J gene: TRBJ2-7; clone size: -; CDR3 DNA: TGTGCCAGCTCACCTGGGACAGGGGCCTACGAGCAGTACTTC; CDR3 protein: CASSPGTGAYEQYF
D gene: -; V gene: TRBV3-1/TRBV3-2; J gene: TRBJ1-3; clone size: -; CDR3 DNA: TGTGCCAGCAGCCCAAGCTCTGGAAACACCATATATTTT; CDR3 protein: CASSPSSGNTIYF
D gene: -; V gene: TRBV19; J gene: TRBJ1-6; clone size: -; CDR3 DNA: TGTGCCAGTAGTACCATAACAGGGTATAATTCACCCCTCCACTTT; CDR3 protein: CASSTITGYNSPLHF
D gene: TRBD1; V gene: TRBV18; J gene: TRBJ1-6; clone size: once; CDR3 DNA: TGTGCCAGCTCAAAAGGACAGGGACGATCACCCCTCCACTTT; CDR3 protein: CASSKGQGRSPLHF
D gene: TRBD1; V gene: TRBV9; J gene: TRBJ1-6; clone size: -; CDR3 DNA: TGTGCCAGCAGCGTAGGACAGGGTTATAATTCACCCCTCCACTTT; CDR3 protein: CASSVGQGYNSPLHF
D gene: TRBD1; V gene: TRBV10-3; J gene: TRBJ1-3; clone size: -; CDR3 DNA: TGTGCCATCAAATCCCCCGGGACAGGGATTGGAAACACCATATATTTT; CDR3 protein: CAIKSPGTGIGNTIYF
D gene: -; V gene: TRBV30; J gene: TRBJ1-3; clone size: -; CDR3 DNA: TGTGCCTGGGAACCACCCGGAAACACCATATATTTT; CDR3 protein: CAWEPPGNTIYF
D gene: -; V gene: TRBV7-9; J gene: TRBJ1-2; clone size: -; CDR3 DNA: TGTGCGGCGGATTTCAACTATGGCTACACCTTC; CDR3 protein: CAADFNYGYTF
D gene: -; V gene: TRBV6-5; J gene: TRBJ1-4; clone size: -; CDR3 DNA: TGTGCCAGCAGTCGAAACTCCTTAGAAAAACTGTTTTTT; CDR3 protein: CASSRNSLEKLFF
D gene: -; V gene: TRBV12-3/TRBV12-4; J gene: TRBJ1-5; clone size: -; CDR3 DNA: TGTGCCAGCTCGGCGGACACTCGTCAGCCCCAGCATTTT; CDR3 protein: CASSADTRQPQHF
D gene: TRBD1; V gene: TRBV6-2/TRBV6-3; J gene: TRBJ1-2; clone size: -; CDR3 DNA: TGTGCCAGCAGCCCATACCCGGACAGGGGTATGGATGGCTACACCTTC; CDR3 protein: CASSPYPDRGMDGYTF
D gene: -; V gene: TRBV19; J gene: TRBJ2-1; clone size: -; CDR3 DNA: TGTGCCAGTAGTATCAGGGGATCCCACAATGAGCAGTTCTTC; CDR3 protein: CASSIRGSHNEQFF
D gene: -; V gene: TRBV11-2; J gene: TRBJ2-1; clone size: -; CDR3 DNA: TGTGCCAGCAGCCGAGACAGACGAGGGTACAATGAGCAGTTCTTC; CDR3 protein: CASSRDRRGYNEQFF
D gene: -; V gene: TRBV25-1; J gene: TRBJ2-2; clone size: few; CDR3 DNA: TGTGCCAGCAGTGCGGCCGGGGAGCTGTTTTTT; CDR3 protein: CASSAAGELFF